This entry describes one T cell receptor (beta chain). CDR1 and CDR2 (germline): SNHLY, FYNNEI. Trimming pared 3 bases from V and 0 bases from J, leaving 6 bases between. The CDR3 is made up of 14 amino acids. The entry originates in a study of blood T cell repertoires in COVID-19. Overall study context: COVID-19 samples from acute and convalescent phases originated in the United States, Italy and Spain. T cells, B-cell-depleted T cells, or PBMCs supplied cDNA or gDNA.

In the study's own analysis: Using reference gene primer amplification, nucleated cell counts were estimated. Profiled with immunoSEQ multiplex PCR; TCRdb holds only in-frame clones, not every one. That table furnishes V, J and clone size, whereas the DNA furnished D and trimming. The sample records about 97,000 clones, 85% being singletons. Sequencing used peripheral blood. The TCR originated in a woman in her 70s with active or convalescent COVID-19. This chain connects TRBV2 to TRBJ1-5; no firm D call. The CDR3 spells CASSDRLSNQPQHF. In DNA form, the CDR3 reads TGTGCCAGCAGTGACAGGCTTAGCAATCAGCCCCAGCATTTT. Drawing the rest from reference TRBV2 and TRBJ1-5, the complete variable domain is EPEVTQTPSHQVTQMGQEVILRCVPISNHLYFYWYRQILGQKVEFLVSFYNNEISEKSEIFDDQFSVERPDGSNFTLKIRSTKLEDSAMYFCASSDRLSNQPQHFGDGTRLSIL.